These 5 T cell receptor beta chains originate from one sample sequenced in a study of CD8+ T cells in alopecia areata listed by TCRdb under 2018. The receptor library was made with the immunoSEQ multiplex PCR assay. RNA was extracted from all samples and reverse transcribed into cDNA as template for TCR sequencing. Held by TCRdb, this immuneACCESS table contains in-frame sequences only and omits some clones. Under half of the omission traces to an unresolved V gene where checked; the cause of the rest is unknown. This sample gives over 150,000 clones in total; approximately 57% of them show up just once. The ten most abundant clones make up 12% to 15% of the sample. The time point label for this specimen denotes: 24 weeks on oral tofacitinib. The treatment or condition label, as the study defines it: oral pan-JAK inhibitor, 5-10 mg twice daily. The sequenced sample was CD4+ T cells sorted from blood, obtained at week 24, from a patient treated with tofacitinib. The receptor source for this set is a human donor with alopecia areata.

This chain's CDR3 is CASRRTGTGVYEQYF. For the CDR3, the DNA is TGTGCCAGCAGGCGCACCGGGACAGGGGTCTACGAGCAGTACTTC. The rearrangement joins TRBV7-2 to TRBJ2-7; 10 bases align to TRBD1. With 6 bases clipped from V and 3 bases from J, the junction kept 8 bases outside the gene matches. The germline CDR1 and CDR2 sequences are SGHTA and FQGNSA. CDR3 size: 15 residues.

This clone occurred a few times. The chain links TRBV30 to TRBJ2-5, with 8 positions matching TRBD1. Trimming cost V 5 bases and J 3 bases; bases outside gene matches: 5. CDR1 GTSNPN and CDR2 SVGIG come from the germline V gene (reference sequence). This CDR3 is built from 13 residues. The CDR3 region has the DNA TGTGCCTGGGATAGACAGGGGAAAGAGACCCAGTACTTC. Translating gives CAWDRQGKETQYF.

The CDR3, as DNA: TGCGCCAGCAGCCATGAAAGCGGTACTGTTTTCTTC. Translated: CASSHESGTVFF. This chain uses TRBV4-1 with TRBJ2-1; a possible D gene is TRBD2 (5 bases). The CDR3 covers 12 residues. Between the trimmed V and J ends, which lost 3 bases and 16 bases, there was a span of 16 bases. Germline CDR1 reads MGHRA; CDR2 reads YSYEKL.

The gene calls are TRBV5-1 and TRBJ1-4; D is undetermined. The V and J ends lost 2 bases and 7 bases respectively, with 12 bases between them. This CDR3 region has 14 residues. CDR1 and CDR2 from the germline V gene are SGHRS and YFSETQ. In nucleotides, the CDR3 is TGCGCCAGCAGCTTTTCCGGGAGAGCTGAAAAACTGTTTTTT. It yields the protein CASSFSGRAEKLFF.

This clone is a singleton in its sample. This sequence joins TRBV27 and TRBJ2-2; 9 bases map to TRBD1. There are 16 residues in the CDR3. The germline V gene encodes CDR1 MNHEY and CDR2 SMNVEV (reference sequence). The V and J ends lost 2 bases and 8 bases, in that order; junction bases with no gene match: 9. CDR3: CASSLSPGQGYGELFF. The DNA of the CDR3 is TGTGCCAGCAGTTTAAGCCCGGGACAGGGTTATGGGGAGCTGTTTTTT.